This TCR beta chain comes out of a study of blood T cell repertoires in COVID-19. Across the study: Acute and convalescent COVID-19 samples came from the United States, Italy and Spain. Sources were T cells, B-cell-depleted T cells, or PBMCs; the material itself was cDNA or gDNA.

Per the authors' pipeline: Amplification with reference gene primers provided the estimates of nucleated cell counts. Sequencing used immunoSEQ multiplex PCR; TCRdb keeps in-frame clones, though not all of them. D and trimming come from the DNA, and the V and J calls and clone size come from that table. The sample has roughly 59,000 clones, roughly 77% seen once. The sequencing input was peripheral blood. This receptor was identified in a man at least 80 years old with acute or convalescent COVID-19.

This chain's CDR3 is CATSEQPGQGFGELFF. DNA for the CDR3: TGTGCCACCAGTGAGCAACCGGGACAGGGGTTCGGGGAGCTGTTTTTT. This sequence joins TRBV24-1 and TRBJ2-2; the match to TRBD1 covers 10 bases. CDR3 length equals 16 residues. Germline CDR1 KGHDR, CDR2 SFDVKD. Germline trimming cut 4 bases from V and 7 bases from J; bases unmatched to any gene: 8.